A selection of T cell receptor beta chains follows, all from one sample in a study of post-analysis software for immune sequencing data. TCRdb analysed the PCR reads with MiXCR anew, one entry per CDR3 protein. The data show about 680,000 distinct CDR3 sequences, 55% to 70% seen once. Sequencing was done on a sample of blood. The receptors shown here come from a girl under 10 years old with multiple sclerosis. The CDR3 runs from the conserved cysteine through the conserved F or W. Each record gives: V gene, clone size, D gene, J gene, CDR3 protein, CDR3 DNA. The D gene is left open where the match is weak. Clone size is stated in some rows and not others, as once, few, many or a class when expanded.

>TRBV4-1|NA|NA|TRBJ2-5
CASSRITETDGQETQYF
TGCGCCAGCAGCCGCATAACAGAAACCGACGGCCAAGAGACCCAGTACTTC
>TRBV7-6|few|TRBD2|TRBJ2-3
CASSLQQAGVADTQYF
TGTGCCAGCAGCTTACAACAAGCGGGAGTTGCAGATACGCAGTATTTT
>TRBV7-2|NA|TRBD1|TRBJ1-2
CASSLGGTGIGYTF
TGTGCCAGCAGCTTAGGGGGGACAGGGATTGGCTACACCTTC
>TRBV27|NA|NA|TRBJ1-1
CASSLSEDGSTEAFF
TGTGCCAGCAGTTTATCTGAGGACGGGAGCACTGAAGCTTTCTTT
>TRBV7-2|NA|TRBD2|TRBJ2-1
CASSQSRGAGYNEQFF
TGTGCCAGCAGCCAGTCGCGGGGGGCCGGCTACAATGAGCAGTTCTTC
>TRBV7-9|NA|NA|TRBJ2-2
CASSLALNTGELFF
TGTGCCAGCAGCTTAGCGCTAAACACCGGGGAGCTGTTTTTT
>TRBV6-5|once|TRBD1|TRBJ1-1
CASRVQGRLDTEAFF
TGTGCCAGCAGGGTACAGGGGCGGTTGGACACTGAAGCTTTCTTT
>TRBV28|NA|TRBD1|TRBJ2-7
CASSFGQGPRYEQYF
TGTGCCAGCAGTTTTGGACAGGGTCCTCGCTACGAGCAGTACTTC
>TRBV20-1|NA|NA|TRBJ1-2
CSASGRELGYTF
TGCAGTGCTAGTGGCAGGGAGTTAGGCTACACCTTC
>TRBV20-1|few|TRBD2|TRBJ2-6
CSAPAGASGANVLTF
TGCAGTGCCCCAGCGGGGGCCTCTGGGGCCAACGTCCTGACTTTC
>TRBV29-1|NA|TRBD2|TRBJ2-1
CSGGGRGNEQFF
TGCAGCGGCGGGGGGCGCGGGAATGAGCAGTTCTTC
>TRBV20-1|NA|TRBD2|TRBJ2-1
CSARGPGSGGARSYNEQFF
TGCAGTGCTAGAGGCCCAGGGAGCGGGGGGGCCAGATCCTACAACGAGCAGTTCTTC
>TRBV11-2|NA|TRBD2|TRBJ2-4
CASSLDPAGLAKNIQYF
TGTGCCAGCAGCTTAGATCCAGCGGGGTTAGCCAAAAACATTCAGTACTTC
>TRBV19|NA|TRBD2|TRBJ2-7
CASRLTSGSSYEQYF
TGTGCCAGTAGGCTAACTAGCGGGAGCTCCTACGAGCAGTACTTC
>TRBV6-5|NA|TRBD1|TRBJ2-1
CASSYSPDRVVPNEQFF
TGTGCCAGCAGTTACTCCCCGGACAGGGTAGTACCCAATGAGCAGTTCTTC
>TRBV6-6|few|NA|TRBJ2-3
CASSLLGGSDTQYF
TGTGCCAGCAGCCTACTGGGGGGCTCAGATACGCAGTATTTT
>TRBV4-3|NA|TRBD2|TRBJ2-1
CASSQDYGGGSSYNEQFF
TGCGCCAGCAGCCAAGATTACGGCGGGGGGAGCTCCTACAATGAGCAGTTCTTC